The clone carrying this TCR beta chain was observed a handful of times. The antigen remains unidentified. These data come from a study of identifying expanded T cells in peripheral blood. Study-wide points: Clone count variance between approximately two-week samples rose with total template count.

Method: immunoSEQ multiplex PCR; TCRdb's copy keeps in-frame clones and lacks some. The table shows about 100,000 clones, with 88% occurring only once. J gave up 4 bases and V 5 bases, and 6 bases lay outside the gene matches. Germline lookup yields CDR1 MNHNS and CDR2 SASEGT. This CDR3 has 15 residues. The genes are TRBV6-1 and TRBJ1-5, with 9 bases aligning to TRBD1. The sequence was obtained from a person aged 18-70 years in good health. Sequencing used blood. The CDR3 is CASSTETGGNQPQHF. CDR3 DNA sequence: TGTGCCAGCAGTACCGAGACAGGGGGGAATCAGCCCCAGCATTTT.